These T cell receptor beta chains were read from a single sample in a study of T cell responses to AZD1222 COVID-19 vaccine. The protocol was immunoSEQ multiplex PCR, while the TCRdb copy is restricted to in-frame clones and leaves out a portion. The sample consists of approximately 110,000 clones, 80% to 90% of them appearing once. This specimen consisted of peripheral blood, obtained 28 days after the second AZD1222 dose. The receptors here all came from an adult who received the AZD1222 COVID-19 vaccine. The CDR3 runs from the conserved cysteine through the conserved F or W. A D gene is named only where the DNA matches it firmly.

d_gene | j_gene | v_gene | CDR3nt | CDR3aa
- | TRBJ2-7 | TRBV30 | TGTGCCTGGAAAGGGGCGACCTACGAGCAGTACTTC | CAWKGATYEQYF
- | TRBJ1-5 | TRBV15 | TGTGCCACCAGCAGGGAGGTGTGGCAGCCCCAGCATTTT | CATSREVWQPQHF
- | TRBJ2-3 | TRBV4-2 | TGTGCCAGCAGCCCCAGGACAGATACGCAGTATTTT | CASSPRTDTQYF
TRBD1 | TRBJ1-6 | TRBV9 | TGTGCCAGCAGCGCCTTACAGGGGAACAATTCACCCCTCCACTTT | CASSALQGNNSPLHF
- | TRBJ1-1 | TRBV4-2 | TGTGCCAGCAGCCAAGAAGCCCGTCGAGTGGGGATGAACACTGAAGCTTTCTTT | CASSQEARRVGMNTEAFF
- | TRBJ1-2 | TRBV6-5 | TGTGCCAGCAGTTACTCGGGGGCTCACCTCTATGGCTACACCTTC | CASSYSGAHLYGYTF
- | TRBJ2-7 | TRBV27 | TGTGCCAGCAGGAGCAGCCCCTACGAGCAGTACTTC | CASRSSPYEQYF
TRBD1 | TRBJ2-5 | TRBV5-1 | TGCGCCAGCAGCTTGGCCGGGACAGAGAAAGAGACCCAGTACTTC | CASSLAGTEKETQYF
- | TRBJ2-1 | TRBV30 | TGTGCCTGGACCCAAACTACTAGCTCCTACAATGAGCAGTTCTTC | CAWTQTTSSYNEQFF
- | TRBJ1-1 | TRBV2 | TGTGCCAGCAGTGAGCCCTTCGGACTCACTGAAGCTTTCTTT | CASSEPFGLTEAFF
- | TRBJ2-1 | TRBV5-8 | TGTGCCAGCAGCTCGAGTTTAGCACTCCCTTCATACAATGAGCAGTTCTTC | CASSSSLALPSYNEQFF
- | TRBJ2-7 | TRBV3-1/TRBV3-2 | TGTGCCAGCAGACCGGGAGCCTTGGACGAGCAGTACTTC | CASRPGALDEQYF
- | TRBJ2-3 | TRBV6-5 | TGTGCCAGCAGTTACGGGGGAAACACAGATACGCAGTATTTT | CASSYGGNTDTQYF
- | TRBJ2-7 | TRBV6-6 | TGTGCCAGCACCAGACAGGTCCACGAGCAGTACTTC | CASTRQVHEQYF
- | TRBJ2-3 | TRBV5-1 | TGCGCCAGCAGCTTGGTGCAGGTTAGCACAGATACGCAGTATTTT | CASSLVQVSTDTQYF
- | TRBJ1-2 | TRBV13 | TGTGCCAGCAGCTTCGAAGGGTCCTGGGACTATGGCTACACCTTC | CASSFEGSWDYGYTF
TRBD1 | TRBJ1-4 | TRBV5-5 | TGTGCCAGCAGCAAGGGCTGGGACAGAGTAAATGAAAAACTGTTTTTT | CASSKGWDRVNEKLFF
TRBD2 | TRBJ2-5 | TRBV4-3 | TGCGCCAGCAGCCAAGAGTGGGTCCGGAATCGGCTAGCGGGCCGAGAGACCCAGTACTTC | CASSQEWVRNRLAGRETQYF
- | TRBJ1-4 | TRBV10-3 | TGTGCCATCAGTGGAGCGTTACAGGGAGGAGAAAAACTGTTTTTT | CAISGALQGGEKLFF